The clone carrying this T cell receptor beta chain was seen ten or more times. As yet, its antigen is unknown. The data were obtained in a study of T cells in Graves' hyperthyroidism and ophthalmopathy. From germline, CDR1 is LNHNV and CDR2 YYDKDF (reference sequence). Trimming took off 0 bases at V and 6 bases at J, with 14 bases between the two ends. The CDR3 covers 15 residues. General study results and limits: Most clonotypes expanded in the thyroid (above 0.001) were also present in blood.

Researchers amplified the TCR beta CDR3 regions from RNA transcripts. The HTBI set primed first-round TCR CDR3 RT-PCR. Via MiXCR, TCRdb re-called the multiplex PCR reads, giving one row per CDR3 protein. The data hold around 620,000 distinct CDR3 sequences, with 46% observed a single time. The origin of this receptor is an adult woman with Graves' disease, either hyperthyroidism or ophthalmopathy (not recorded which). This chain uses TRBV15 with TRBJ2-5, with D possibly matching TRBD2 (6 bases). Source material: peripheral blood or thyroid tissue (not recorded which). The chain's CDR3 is CATSRDRGFGKTQYF. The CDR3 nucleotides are TGTGCCACCAGCAGAGATCGGGGGTTCGGGAAGACCCAGTACTTC.